This T cell receptor beta chain was documented in a study of blood T cell repertoires in COVID-19. Whole-study context: Researchers got acute and convalescent COVID-19 samples from the United States, Italy and Spain. Nucleic acid was either cDNA or gDNA, and it came from T cells, B-cell-depleted T cells, or PBMCs.

This clone came up once. Original processing methods: Estimated nucleated cell counts came from reference gene primer amplification. Libraries were prepared by immunoSEQ multiplex PCR; TCRdb keeps only in-frame clonotypes and omits some of them. From that table come the V and J calls and clone size; the DNA was used to work out D and trimming. The repertoire consists of about 240,000 clones, with about four fifths occurring once and the leading ten covering around 4.7%. The CDR3 totals 14 residues. Germline trimming cut 4 bases from V and 7 bases from J; bases unmatched to any gene: 6. CDR1 and CDR2 (germline): SQVTM, ANQGSEA.

V is TRBV29-1 and J is TRBJ2-1; 11 positions match TRBD1. Material for sequencing was peripheral blood. The TCR comes from a woman in her seventies with acute or convalescent COVID-19. CDR3 coding DNA: TGCAGCGTTGCTGGGGGGACAGGGGGAAATGAGCAGTTCTTC. It yields the protein CSVAGGTGGNEQFF.